This T cell receptor beta chain was captured by sequencing in a study of blood T cell repertoires in COVID-19. Turning to the study itself: Whether acute or convalescent, the COVID-19 samples came from the United States, Italy and Spain. PBMCs, B-cell-depleted T cells, or T cells were the source of the cDNA or gDNA that made up the material.

Germline values: CDR1 MNHEY, CDR2 SVGAGI. The CDR3 extends over 12 amino acids. V shed 9 bases, J shed 6 bases, and the junction held 6 bases outside the gene matches. Individuals drawn from under 30 US areas were about 18 to 89 years old. Assay: immunoSEQ multiplex PCR; the TCRdb copy retains only in-frame clones and omits some. This table has approximately 180,000 clones, more than 80% appearing once. This sequence originates from a man aged 40-49 years who had recovered from COVID-19. Sequencing input: PBMCs or T cells enriched from blood (not recorded which). V is TRBV6-5 and J is TRBJ1-2, with 8 bases matching TRBD1. The CDR3 nucleotides read TGTGCCAGTTGGACAGGGTCCAATGGCTACACCTTC. It encodes CASWTGSNGYTF.